Shown below are 19 T cell receptor beta chains from a single sample sequenced in a study of response to subunit inactivated influenza vaccine. TCRdb processed the RT-PCR reads anew with MiXCR; each CDR3 protein has one entry. The data show more than 600,000 distinct CDR3 sequences, approximately 17% seen once. This specimen was PBMCs from blood, taken roughly 5 days after vaccination. The source is a man aged 50 to 60 who received an inactivated influenza vaccine.

In DNA, the CDR3 is TGTGCCAGCAGTCCGGGACAGCTTGTAAACACCGGGGAGCTGTTTTTT. As protein: CASSPGQLVNTGELFF. This chain joins TRBV12-3 or TRBV12-4 and TRBJ2-2, with 7 bases fitting TRBD1. The CDR3 has 16 residues. The V segment lost 5 bases and the J segment 2 bases; nucleotides outside the gene matches: 8.

A few counts support this clonotype. The CDR3 DNA sequence: TGCGCCAGCAGCTTTGGGATGGGACAGATATCCTACGAGCAGTACTTC. It translates to CASSFGMGQISYEQYF. The gene calls are TRBV5-1 and TRBJ2-7, with 7 bases lining up with TRBD1. The ends lost 2 bases at V and 1 base at J; junction bases unmatched: 9. Germline V CDR1 and CDR2: SGHRS, YFSETQ. This CDR3 contains 16 residues. The full variable domain, rest sourced from reference TRBV5-1 and TRBJ2-7, is KAGVTQTPRYLIKTRGQQVTLSCSPISGHRSVSWYQQTPGQGLQFLFEYFSETQRNKGNFPGRFSGRQFSNSRSEMNVSTLELGDSALYLCASSFGMGQISYEQYFGPGTRLTVT.

In its sample, this clonotype was seen a few times. The rearrangement links TRBV6-1 to TRBJ2-2, with 7 nucleotides matching TRBD1. Trimming cost V 0 bases and J 5 bases; bases outside gene matches: 3. CDR3 length equals 15 residues. Germline loops: CDR1 MNHNS, CDR2 SASEGT. CDR3: CASSEAHRGTGELFF. The CDR3 DNA follows: TGTGCCAGCAGTGAAGCGCACAGGGGTACCGGGGAGCTGTTTTTT.

The sample holds a few counts of this clonotype. Here the CDR3 reads CASSLGKVYTEAFF. The CDR3 nucleotides are TGTGCCAGCAGTTTAGGGAAGGTTTACACTGAAGCTTTCTTT. V gene TRBV12-3 or TRBV12-4 combines with J gene TRBJ1-1; D uncertain. V was shortened by 1 base and J by 3 bases, with 9 bases between the two germline ends. CDR3 length: 14 amino acids.

This clonotype was detected a few times. The J gene is TRBJ2-7, the V gene TRBV12-3 or TRBV12-4, with TRBD2 as a possible D gene (5 bases). Trimming stripped 7 bases from V and 7 bases from J, with 11 bases between. This CDR3 region has 11 residues. CDR3: CASTVGGEQYF. In DNA form, the CDR3 reads TGTGCCAGCACCGTCGGCGGGGAGCAGTACTTC.

This chain connects TRBV6-2 or TRBV6-3 to TRBJ2-5; the match to TRBD2 covers 11 bases. V was clipped by 4 bases and J by 9 bases; unmatched bases: 4. The CDR3 runs 13 residues. Germline CDR1 and CDR2: MNHEY and SVGEGT. CDR3 loop: CASSSLSGGAQYF. Here the CDR3 DNA reads TGTGCCAGCAGTTCCCTTAGCGGGGGGGCCCAGTACTTC.

This clonotype came up a few times. The CDR3 DNA sequence: TGCAGTGGCAAGGACACGCACACTGAAGCTTTCTTT. Amino acid sequence: CSGKDTHTEAFF. The J gene is TRBJ1-1, the V gene TRBV20-1; possibly TRBD1 for D (5 bases). Trimming cost V 7 bases and J 3 bases, with 12 bases left between them. The CDR3 has 12 amino acids. Germline CDR1 and CDR2: DFQATT and SNEGSKA (reference sequence).

V and J are TRBV5-4 and TRBJ2-1; D possibly corresponds to TRBD2 (6 bases). This CDR3 contains 14 residues. Germline V CDR1 and CDR2: SGHNT, YYREEE (reference sequence). V lost 5 bases and J 1 base, leaving 10 bases between the germline ends. For the CDR3, the DNA is TGTGCCAGCAGAGAGGGGAGGTCCTACAATGAGCAGTTCTTC. It is translated as CASREGRSYNEQFF.

The chain couples TRBV24-1 to TRBJ2-5, with D tentatively TRBD1 (5 bases). V lost 0 bases and J lost 0, with 10 bases in between. The CDR3 covers 16 residues. The germline V gene encodes CDR1 KGHDR and CDR2 SFDVKD. The CDR3 is CATSDLGHLYQETQYF. CDR3 nucleotides: TGTGCCACCAGTGATTTGGGACACCTGTACCAAGAGACCCAGTACTTC.

This rearrangement joins TRBV12-3 or TRBV12-4 to TRBJ2-2; maybe TRBD2 (6 bases). The V and J ends lost 6 bases and 2 bases respectively, with 13 bases between them. This CDR3 contains 15 residues. The CDR3 sequence: CASRPGLLNTGELFF. The CDR3 DNA follows: TGTGCCAGCAGACCGGGACTCCTTAACACCGGGGAGCTGTTTTTT.

CDR3 in amino acids: CASSVGAGGVGYGYTF. Written as DNA, the CDR3 is TGTGCCAGCAGCGTCGGGGCAGGGGGCGTGGGCTATGGCTACACCTTC. V gene TRBV6-1 combines with J gene TRBJ1-2, with 8 bases that match TRBD1. Germline CDR1 MNHNS, CDR2 SASEGT. The CDR3 has 16 amino acids. V lost 6 bases and J lost 4; bases outside the gene matches: 13.

This clonotype appeared a few times. This chain uses TRBV4-1 with TRBJ2-7; the match to TRBD1 covers 8 bases. The CDR3 sequence is 16 residues long. Trimming took 0 bases from V and 9 from J; bases not matched to a gene: 13. The germline CDR1 and CDR2 sequences are MGHRA and YSYEKL. The CDR3 coding sequence is TGCGCCAGCAGCCAAGATACAAGGACAGGGCCCACTAGGCAGTACTTC. Translating gives CASSQDTRTGPTRQYF.

The genes are TRBV9 and TRBJ2-1, with unresolved D. The CDR3 loop spans 13 amino acids. Germline V lookup: CDR1 SGDLS, CDR2 YYNGEE. Trimming pared 5 bases from V and 9 bases from J, leaving 15 bases between. Written as DNA, the CDR3 is TGTGCCAGCAGGGCCTCAGCGTCGGGTGAGCAGTTCTTC. Its protein product is CASRASASGEQFF.

This rearrangement joins TRBV4-1 to TRBJ2-1; tentatively, D is TRBD1 or TRBD2 (5 bases each). Trimming shortened V by 3 bases and J by 6 bases, and 21 bases separated the two germline ends. The germline gives CDR1 MGHRA, CDR2 YSYEKL. CDR3 length equals 17 residues. The CDR3, as DNA: TGCGCCAGCAGCCACCCACTGGGACCGAGCCAGAGCAATGAGCAGTTCTTC. This encodes CASSHPLGPSQSNEQFF.

Only a few counts were recorded for this clonotype. This chain links TRBV9 with TRBJ2-2; D unclear. CDR1 and CDR2 from the germline V gene are SGDLS and YYNGEE. V dropped 3 bases and J dropped 4 bases, with 10 bases sitting between them. This CDR3 has 14 amino acids. The CDR3 here is CASSGARGTGELFF. The CDR3 bases are TGTGCCAGCAGCGGAGCGAGAGGCACCGGGGAGCTGTTTTTT.

This clonotype appeared a few times. The chain links TRBV4-1 to TRBJ2-3; 12 nucleotides agree with TRBD2. The V and J ends lost 5 bases and 3 bases, in that order; junction bases with no gene match: 3. The CDR3 covers 15 residues. Germline V gene sequence: CDR1 MGHRA, CDR2 YSYEKL. In nucleotides, the CDR3 is TGCGCCAGCAGCAAGACTAGCGGGGGTACAGATACGCAGTATTTT. Amino acid sequence: CASSKTSGGTDTQYF.

This clonotype occurred a few times. The genes are TRBV24-1 and TRBJ2-3; D is undetermined. The CDR3 runs to 20 residues. The V and J ends lost 4 bases and 3 bases respectively, with 28 bases between them. Germline assignment: CDR1 KGHDR and CDR2 SFDVKD. The CDR3 DNA reads TGTGCCACCAGTGAGCCCTTTTCCCCGAGCAGCTCTTTTCCTACAGATACGCAGTATTTT. It is translated as CATSEPFSPSSSFPTDTQYF.

This chain links TRBV7-6 with TRBJ1-2; 9 nucleotides match TRBD1. Germline V gives CDR1 SGHVS, CDR2 FNYEAQ. The ends lost 5 bases at V and 6 bases at J; junction bases unmatched: 16. The CDR3 runs to 17 residues. Here the CDR3 reads CASSQERPGQGSHGYTF. In nucleotides, the CDR3 is TGTGCCAGCAGCCAGGAGAGGCCGGGACAGGGAAGTCATGGCTACACCTTC.

The chain combines TRBV5-1 with TRBJ2-5, with D tentatively TRBD2 (5 bases). Germline V gives CDR1 SGHRS, CDR2 YFSETQ. The germline V and J ends were trimmed by 0 bases and 4 bases, with 13 bases remaining between them. This CDR3 has 15 residues. CDR3 amino acids: CASSLGAGSGETQYF. The CDR3, as DNA: TGCGCCAGCAGCTTGGGGGCGGGTTCCGGAGAGACCCAGTACTTC. Using reference TRBV5-1 and TRBJ2-5 for the parts outside the CDR3, the full variable domain is KAGVTQTPRYLIKTRGQQVTLSCSPISGHRSVSWYQQTPGQGLQFLFEYFSETQRNKGNFPGRFSGRQFSNSRSEMNVSTLELGDSALYLCASSLGAGSGETQYFGPGTRLLVL.